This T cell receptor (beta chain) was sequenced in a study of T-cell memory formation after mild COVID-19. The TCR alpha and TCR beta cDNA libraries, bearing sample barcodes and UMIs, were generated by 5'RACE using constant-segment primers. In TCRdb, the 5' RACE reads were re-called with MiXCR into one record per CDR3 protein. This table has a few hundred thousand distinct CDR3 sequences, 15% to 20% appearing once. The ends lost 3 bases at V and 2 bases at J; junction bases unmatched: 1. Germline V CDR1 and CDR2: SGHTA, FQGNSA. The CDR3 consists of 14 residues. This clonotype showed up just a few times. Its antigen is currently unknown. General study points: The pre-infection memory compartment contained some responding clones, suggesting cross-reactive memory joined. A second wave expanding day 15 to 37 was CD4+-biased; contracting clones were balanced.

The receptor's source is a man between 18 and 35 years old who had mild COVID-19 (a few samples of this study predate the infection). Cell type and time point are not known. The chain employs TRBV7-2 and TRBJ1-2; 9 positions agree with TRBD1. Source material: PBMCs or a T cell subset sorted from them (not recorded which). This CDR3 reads CASSFDRGNYGYTF. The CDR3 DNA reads TGTGCCAGCAGCTTTGACAGGGGGAACTATGGCTACACCTTC.